This T cell receptor (beta chain) was sequenced in a study of OX40 agonist ivuxolimab in advanced cancers. Assay used: immunoSEQ multiplex PCR; TCRdb lists only in-frame clones, some missing. The repertoire holds around 97,000 clones, with roughly nine tenths as singletons. This CDR3 is built from 15 residues. V dropped 1 base and J dropped 1 base, with 11 bases sitting between them. Germline lookup yields CDR1 MGHRA and CDR2 YSYEKL. The receptor was isolated from an adult with an advanced solid tumor such as melanoma, head and neck, liver or kidney cancer. The sample here was CD4+ or CD8+ T cells sorted from blood, taken in a trial of the OX40 agonist ivuxolimab. This sequence joins TRBV4-1 and TRBJ2-7, with D possibly being TRBD2 (5 bases). Here the CDR3 reads CASSQGAPGSYEQYF. CDR3 nucleotides: TGCGCCAGCAGCCAAGGGGCCCCGGGATCCTACGAGCAGTACTTC.